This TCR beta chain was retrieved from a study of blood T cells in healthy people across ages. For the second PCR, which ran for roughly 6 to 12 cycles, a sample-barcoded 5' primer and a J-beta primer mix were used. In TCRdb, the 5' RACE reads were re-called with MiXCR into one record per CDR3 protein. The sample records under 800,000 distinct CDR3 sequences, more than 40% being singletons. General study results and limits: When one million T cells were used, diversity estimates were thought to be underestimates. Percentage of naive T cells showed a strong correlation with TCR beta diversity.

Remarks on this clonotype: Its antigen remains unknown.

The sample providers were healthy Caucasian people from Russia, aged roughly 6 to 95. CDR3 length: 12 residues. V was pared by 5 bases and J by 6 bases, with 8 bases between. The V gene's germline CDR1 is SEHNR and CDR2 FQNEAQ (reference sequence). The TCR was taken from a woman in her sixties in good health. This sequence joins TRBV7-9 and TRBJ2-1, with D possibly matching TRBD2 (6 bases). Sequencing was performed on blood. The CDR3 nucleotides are TGTGCCAGCAGCCGGGACTTCAATGAGCAGTTCTTC. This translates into CASSRDFNEQFF.